This T cell receptor (beta chain) was documented in a study of cytomegalovirus exposure and HLA in healthy donors. The CDR3 is made up of 13 amino acids. The germline V and J ends were trimmed by 8 bases and 1 base, with 11 bases remaining between them. The germline V gene has CDR1 SEHNR and CDR2 FQNEAQ (reference sequence). The table came from immunoSEQ multiplex PCR; TCRdb's copy has only in-frame clones and leaves some out. The repertoire holds some 140,000 clones, roughly four fifths seen once, with over 1.3% in the top ten. Sequenced: PBMCs. This receptor was identified in a woman aged 25 to 39 in good health and CMV-seronegative. The chain is built from TRBV7-9 and TRBJ1-1; perhaps TRBD1 as D (5 bases). The CDR3 DNA reads TGTGCCAGCCTTCAAACAGGGAACACTGAAGCTTTCTTT. Protein: CASLQTGNTEAFF.